The entry below gives a single T cell receptor (beta chain) sequence along with its context. The antigen is undetermined. Peripheral blood CD8+ and CD4+ T cells were profiled by TCR beta sequencing. The record originates from a study of CD8 T cells in Susac syndrome. Study-level findings and limits: The study admitted that it had a relatively small number of individuals in its TCR sequencing and HLA analysis.

Random hexamers were used to reverse transcribe roughly 0.45 to 1 ug of RNA. By means of immunoSEQ multiplex PCR, TCR beta CDR3 spanning 54 Vbeta and 13 Jbeta underwent amplification. TCRdb independently ran MiXCR on the immunoSEQ multiplex PCR reads; one entry per CDR3 protein. This sample has over 100,000 distinct CDR3 sequences; roughly 92% occur once, and the top ten carry over 0.1%. This CDR3 spans 16 amino acids. Trimming took 4 bases from V and 1 from J, leaving 15 bases between them. Germline values: CDR1 SGDLS, CDR2 YYNGEE. This sequence joins TRBV9 and TRBJ1-5, with D possibly TRBD1 on 6 matching bases. The sequencing input was CD8+ T cells from PBMCs. This receptor was identified in a human donor in good health. The CDR3 spells CASSPLEGGSNQPQHF. CDR3 nucleotide sequence: TGTGCCAGCAGCCCCTTGGAAGGGGGGAGCAATCAGCCCCAGCATTTT. Combining the CDR3 with reference TRBV9 and TRBJ1-5 gives the whole variable domain DSGVTQTPKHLITATGQRVTLRCSPRSGDLSVYWYQQSLDQGLQFLIQYYNGEERAKGNILERFSAQQFPDLHSELNLSSLELGDSALYFCASSPLEGGSNQPQHFGDGTRLSIL.